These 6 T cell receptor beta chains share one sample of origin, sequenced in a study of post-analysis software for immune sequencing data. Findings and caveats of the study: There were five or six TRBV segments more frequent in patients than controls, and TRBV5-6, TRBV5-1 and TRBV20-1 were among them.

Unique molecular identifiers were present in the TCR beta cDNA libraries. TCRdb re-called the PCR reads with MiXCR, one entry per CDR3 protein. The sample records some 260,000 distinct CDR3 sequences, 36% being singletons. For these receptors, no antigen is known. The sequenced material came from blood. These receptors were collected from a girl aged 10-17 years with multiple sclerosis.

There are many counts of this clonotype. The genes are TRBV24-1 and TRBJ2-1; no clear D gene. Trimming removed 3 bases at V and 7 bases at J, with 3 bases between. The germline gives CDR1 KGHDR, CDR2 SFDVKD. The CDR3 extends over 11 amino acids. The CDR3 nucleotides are TGTGCCACCAGTGATACGAATGAGCAGTTCTTC. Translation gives CATSDTNEQFF.

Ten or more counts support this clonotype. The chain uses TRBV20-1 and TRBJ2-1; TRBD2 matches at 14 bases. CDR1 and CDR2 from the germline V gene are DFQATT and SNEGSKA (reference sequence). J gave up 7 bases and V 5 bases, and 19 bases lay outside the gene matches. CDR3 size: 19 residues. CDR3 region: CSAVPPAPGTSGRSNEQFF. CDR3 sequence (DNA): TGCAGTGCTGTTCCGCCCGCCCCCGGGACTAGCGGGAGATCAAATGAGCAGTTCTTC.

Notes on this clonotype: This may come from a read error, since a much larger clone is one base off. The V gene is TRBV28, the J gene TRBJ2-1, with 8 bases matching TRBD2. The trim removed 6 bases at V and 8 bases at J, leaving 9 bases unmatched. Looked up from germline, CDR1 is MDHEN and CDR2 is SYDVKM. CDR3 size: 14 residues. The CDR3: CASRAGGRGDEQFF. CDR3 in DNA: TGTGCCAGCAGGGCGGGGGGCCGGGGCGATGAGCAGTTCTTC.

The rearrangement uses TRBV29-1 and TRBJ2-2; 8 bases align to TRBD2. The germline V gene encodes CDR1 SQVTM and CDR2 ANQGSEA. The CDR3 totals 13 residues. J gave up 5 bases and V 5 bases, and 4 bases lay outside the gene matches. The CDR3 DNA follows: TGCAGCGTTCAATCGGGGGGGACCGGGGAGCTGTTTTTT. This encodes CSVQSGGTGELFF.

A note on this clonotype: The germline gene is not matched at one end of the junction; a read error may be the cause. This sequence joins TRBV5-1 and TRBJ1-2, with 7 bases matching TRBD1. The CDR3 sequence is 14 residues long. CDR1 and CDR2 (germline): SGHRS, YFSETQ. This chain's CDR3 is CTSSLGQLNYGYTF. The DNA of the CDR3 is TGCACCAGCAGCTTGGGACAGCTAAACTATGGCTACACCTTC.

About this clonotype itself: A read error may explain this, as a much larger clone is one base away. The CDR3 loop reads CASRGVHHGYTF. CDR3 nucleotides: TGTGCCAGCAGGGGGGTACACCATGGCTACACCTTC. The chain carries TRBV2 and TRBJ1-2; D is perhaps TRBD1 (5 bases). V gave up 6 bases and J gave up 6 bases, with 11 bases separating them. CDR1 is SNHLY and CDR2 is FYNNEI in the germline V gene. This CDR3 is built from 12 residues.